Given below is one TCR beta chain in context. Antigen specificity is unknown. The donors gave bone marrow, and they were healthy. This record comes from a study of cytomegalovirus exposure and HLA in healthy donors. The CDR3 extends over 15 amino acids. Germline V gene lookup returns CDR1 SGHKS and CDR2 YYEKEE (reference sequence). V lost 0 bases and J lost 0, with 10 bases in between. Study-level results: In most subjects, TCR beta sequences reportedly gave accurate predictions of HLA-A and HLA-B alleles. An ancestry cluster, one associated with Asian ancestry, reportedly showed fewer N-insertions than the 666-donor mean in a later analysis.

This PCR relied on a set of 60 Vbeta primers and 13 Jbeta primers. TCRdb's table, derived via immunoSEQ multiplex PCR, lists solely in-frame clones and lacks some. Seen here are roughly 120,000 clones, approximately 80% observed once, and the top ten hold more than 3%. This receptor was obtained from a man between 35 and 55 years old in good health and CMV-seronegative. Specimen: PBMCs. This chain connects TRBV5-5 to TRBJ2-7; maybe TRBD2 (5 bases). CDR3 residues: CASSLAGKGSYEQYF. DNA of the CDR3: TGTGCCAGCAGCTTGGCCGGGAAGGGCTCCTACGAGCAGTACTTC.